These 6 T cell receptor beta chains came from one sample sequenced in a study of CD8+CD57+ T cells in acquired aplastic anemia. Those patients picked for sequencing had displayed CD8+CD57+ cell expansion on flow cytometry. The template used for profiling TCR beta VDJ and CDR3 was genomic DNA. TCRdb re-called the reads with MiXCR, one entry per CDR3 protein. In the table there are under 350,000 distinct CDR3 sequences, about 50% of which are singletons. The sequencing sample was made of sorted CD4+, CD8+, or CD8+CD57+ T cells (not recorded which) from PBMCs. Receptors were obtained from a human donor with aplastic anemia.

The chain has TRBV20-1 and TRBJ2-3; TRBD2 matches 12 bases. Trimming took 2 bases from V and 8 from J; bases not matched to a gene: 11. The CDR3 is 16 amino acids. Germline CDR1 and CDR2: DFQATT and SNEGSKA (reference sequence). This CDR3 reads CSARFPASGGGVTQYF. The CDR3 nucleotides read TGCAGTGCTAGATTTCCGGCTAGCGGGGGGGGGGTTACGCAGTATTTT.

The V and J genes are TRBV7-9 and TRBJ2-3; 9 nucleotides align to TRBD2. Trimming cost V 5 bases and J 5 bases; bases outside gene matches: 11. Germline V lookup: CDR1 SEHNR, CDR2 FQNEAQ (reference sequence). The CDR3 loop spans 16 amino acids. CDR3 protein: CASSGRGGGAGDTQYF. CDR3 sequence (DNA): TGTGCCAGCAGCGGCAGGGGCGGGGGGGCTGGAGATACGCAGTATTTT. The variable domain in full, with the rest retrieved from reference TRBV7-9 and TRBJ2-3, is DTGVSQNPRHKITKRGQNVTFRCDPISEHNRLYWYRQTLGQGPEFLTYFQNEAQLEKSRLLSDRFSAERPKGSFSTLEIQRTEQGDSAMYLCASSGRGGGAGDTQYFGPGTRLTVL.

In its sample, this clonotype was seen many times. The gene calls are TRBV7-8 and TRBJ2-3; no reliable D call. This CDR3 is built from 13 residues. Looked up from germline, CDR1 is SGHVS and CDR2 is FQNEAQ. V dropped 5 bases and J dropped 5 bases, with 11 bases sitting between them. DNA for the CDR3: TGTGCCAGCAGCCCCGGCGAGGAAGATACGCAGTATTTT. Amino acid sequence: CASSPGEEDTQYF. The variable domain in full, with the rest retrieved from reference TRBV7-8 and TRBJ2-3, is GAGVSQSPRYKVAKRGQDVALRCDPISGHVSLFWYQQALGQGPEFLTYFQNEAQLDKSGLPSDRFFAERPEGSVSTLKIQRTQQEDSAVYLCASSPGEEDTQYFGPGTRLTVL.

The chain joins TRBV19 to TRBJ2-2; D may match TRBD1 or TRBD2 (6 bases each). Germline V gene lookup returns CDR1 LNHDA and CDR2 SQIVND (reference sequence). This CDR3 has 16 amino acids. Deletions cut 4 bases from V and 0 bases from J, with 12 bases between. This CDR3 reads CASSNPGASNTGELFF. The DNA for the CDR3 is TGTGCCAGTAGTAACCCGGGGGCCTCGAACACCGGGGAGCTGTTTTTT. The variable domain in full, completed from reference TRBV19 and TRBJ2-2, reads DGGITQSPKYLFRKEGQNVTLSCEQNLNHDAMYWYRQDPGQGLRLIYYSQIVNDFQKGDIAEGYSVSREKKESFPLTVTSAQKNPTAFYLCASSNPGASNTGELFFGEGSRLTVL.

This sequence joins TRBV5-4 and TRBJ1-2; TRBD1 is a possible D gene (5 bases). The CDR3 length is 16 residues. Germline values: CDR1 SGHNT, CDR2 YYREEE (reference sequence). The V gene lost 4 bases and the J gene lost 4 bases, with 20 bases spanning the gap. The CDR3 DNA is TGTGCCAGCAGCCAAGATAGGACAAGGGGCGGCTATGGCTACACCTTC. Amino acids: CASSQDRTRGGYGYTF.

The J gene is TRBJ2-5, the V gene TRBV15; possibly TRBD2 for D (5 bases). Germline CDR1 LNHNV, CDR2 YYDKDF (reference sequence). Between the trimmed V and J ends, which lost 3 bases and 4 bases, there was a span of 9 bases. The CDR3 is 13 residues long. CDR3 DNA sequence: TGTGCCACCAGCAGGGACCGGGGAGAGACCCAGTACTTC. Residues: CATSRDRGETQYF. Drawing the rest from reference TRBV15 and TRBJ2-5, the complete variable domain is DAMVIQNPRYQVTQFGKPVTLSCSQTLNHNVMYWYQQKSSQAPKLLFHYYDKDFNNEADTPDNFQSRRPNTSFCFLDIRSPGLGDTAMYLCATSRDRGETQYFGPGTRLLVL.